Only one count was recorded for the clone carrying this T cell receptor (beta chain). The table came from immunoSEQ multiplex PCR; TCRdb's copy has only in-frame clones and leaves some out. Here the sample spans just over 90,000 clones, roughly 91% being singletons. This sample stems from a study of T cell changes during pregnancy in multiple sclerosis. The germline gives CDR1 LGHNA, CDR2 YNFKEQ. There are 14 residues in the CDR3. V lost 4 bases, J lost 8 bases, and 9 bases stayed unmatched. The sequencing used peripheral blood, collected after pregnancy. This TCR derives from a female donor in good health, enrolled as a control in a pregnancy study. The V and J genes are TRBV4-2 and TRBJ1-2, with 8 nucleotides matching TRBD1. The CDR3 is CASSRRTGLNGYTF. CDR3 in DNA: TGTGCCAGCAGCCGCAGGACAGGGTTGAACGGCTACACCTTC.